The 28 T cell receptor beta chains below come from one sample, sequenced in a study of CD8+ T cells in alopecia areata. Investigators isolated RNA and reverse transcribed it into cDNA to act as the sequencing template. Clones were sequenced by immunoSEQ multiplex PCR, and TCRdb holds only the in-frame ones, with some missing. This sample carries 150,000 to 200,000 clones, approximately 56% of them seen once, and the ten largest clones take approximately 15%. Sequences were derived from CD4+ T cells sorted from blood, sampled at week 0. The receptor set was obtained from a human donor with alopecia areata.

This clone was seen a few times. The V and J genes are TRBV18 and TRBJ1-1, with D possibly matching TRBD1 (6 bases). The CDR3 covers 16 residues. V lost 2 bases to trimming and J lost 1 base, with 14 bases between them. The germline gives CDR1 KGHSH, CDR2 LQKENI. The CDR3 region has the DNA TGTGCCAGCTCACCAGTGCTCGGACAGCAGAACACTGAAGCTTTCTTT. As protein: CASSPVLGQQNTEAFF.

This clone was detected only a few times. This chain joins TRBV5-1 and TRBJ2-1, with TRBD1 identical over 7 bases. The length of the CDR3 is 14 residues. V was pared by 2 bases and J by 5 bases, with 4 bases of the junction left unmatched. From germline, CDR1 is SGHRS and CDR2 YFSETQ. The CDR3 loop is CASSLGTVDNEQFF. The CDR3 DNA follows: TGCGCCAGCAGCTTAGGGACAGTCGACAATGAGCAGTTCTTC. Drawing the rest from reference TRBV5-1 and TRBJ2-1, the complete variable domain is KAGVTQTPRYLIKTRGQQVTLSCSPISGHRSVSWYQQTPGQGLQFLFEYFSETQRNKGNFPGRFSGRQFSNSRSEMNVSTLELGDSALYLCASSLGTVDNEQFFGPGTRLTVL.

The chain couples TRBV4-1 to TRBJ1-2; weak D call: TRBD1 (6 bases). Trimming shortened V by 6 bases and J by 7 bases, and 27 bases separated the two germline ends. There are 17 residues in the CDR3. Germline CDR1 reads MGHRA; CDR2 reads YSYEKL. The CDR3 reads CASRPRPEAGQGSGYTF. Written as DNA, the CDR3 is TGCGCCAGCAGACCCCGACCGGAGGCGGGGCAGGGGTCTGGCTACACCTTC.

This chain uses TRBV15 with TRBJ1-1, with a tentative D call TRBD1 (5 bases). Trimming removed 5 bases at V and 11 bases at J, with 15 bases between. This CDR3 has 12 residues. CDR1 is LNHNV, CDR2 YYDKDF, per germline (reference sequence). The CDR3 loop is CATSPQGRTAFF. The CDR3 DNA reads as TGTGCCACCAGCCCCCAGGGCAGGACGGCTTTCTTT.

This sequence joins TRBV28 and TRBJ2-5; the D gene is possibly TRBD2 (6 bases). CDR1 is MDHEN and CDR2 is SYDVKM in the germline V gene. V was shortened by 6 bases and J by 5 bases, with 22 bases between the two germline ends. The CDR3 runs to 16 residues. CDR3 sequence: CASSFFSSRGYETQYF. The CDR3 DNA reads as TGTGCCAGCAGCTTTTTTTCGAGTCGGGGGTATGAGACCCAGTACTTC.

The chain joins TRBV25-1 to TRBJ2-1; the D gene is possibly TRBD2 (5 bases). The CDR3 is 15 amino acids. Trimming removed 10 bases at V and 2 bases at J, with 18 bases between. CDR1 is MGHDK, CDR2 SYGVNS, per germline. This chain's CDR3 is CAIQPRGSTYNEQFF. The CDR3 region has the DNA TGTGCCATCCAGCCACGGGGATCAACCTACAATGAGCAGTTCTTC. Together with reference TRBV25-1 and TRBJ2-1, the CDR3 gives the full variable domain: EADIYQTPRYLVIGTGKKITLECSQTMGHDKMYWYQQDPGMELHLIHYSYGVNSTEKGDLSSESTVSRIRTEHFPLTLESARPSHTSQYLCAIQPRGSTYNEQFFGPGTRLTVL.

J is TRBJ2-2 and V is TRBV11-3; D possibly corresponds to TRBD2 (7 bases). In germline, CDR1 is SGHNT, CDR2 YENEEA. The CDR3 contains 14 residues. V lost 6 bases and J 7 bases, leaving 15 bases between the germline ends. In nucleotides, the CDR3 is TGTGCCAGCAGAGGGGCGGGGGCGAACGGGGAGCTGTTTTTT. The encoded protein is CASRGAGANGELFF.

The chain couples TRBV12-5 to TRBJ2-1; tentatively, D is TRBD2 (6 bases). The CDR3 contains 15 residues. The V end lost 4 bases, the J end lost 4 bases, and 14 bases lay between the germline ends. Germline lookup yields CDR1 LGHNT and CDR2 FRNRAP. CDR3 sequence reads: CASGSGGSVYNEQFF. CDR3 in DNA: TGTGCTAGTGGTTCAGGAGGGTCCGTTTACAATGAGCAGTTCTTC.

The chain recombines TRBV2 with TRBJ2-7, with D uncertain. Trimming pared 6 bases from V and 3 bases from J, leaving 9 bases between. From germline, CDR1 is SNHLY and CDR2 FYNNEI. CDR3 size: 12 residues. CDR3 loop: CASRPGLYEQYF. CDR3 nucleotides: TGTGCCAGCAGGCCGGGCCTCTACGAGCAGTACTTC.

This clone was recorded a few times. CDR3 amino acids: CASSLQTPLNTEAFF. CDR3 coding DNA: TGCGCCAGCAGCTTGCAGACACCACTGAACACTGAAGCTTTCTTT. The chain joins TRBV5-1 to TRBJ1-1; no definite D call. CDR3 length equals 15 residues. The V gene lost 1 base and the J gene lost 0 bases, with 10 bases spanning the gap. Germline-derived CDR1 and CDR2 are SGHRS and YFSETQ.

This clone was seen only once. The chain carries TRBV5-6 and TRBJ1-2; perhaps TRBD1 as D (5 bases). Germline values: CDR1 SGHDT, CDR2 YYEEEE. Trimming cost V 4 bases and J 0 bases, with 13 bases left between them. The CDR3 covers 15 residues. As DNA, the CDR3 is TGTGCCAGCAGCCTCTTGGGGGAAACTAACTATGGCTACACCTTC. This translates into CASSLLGETNYGYTF.

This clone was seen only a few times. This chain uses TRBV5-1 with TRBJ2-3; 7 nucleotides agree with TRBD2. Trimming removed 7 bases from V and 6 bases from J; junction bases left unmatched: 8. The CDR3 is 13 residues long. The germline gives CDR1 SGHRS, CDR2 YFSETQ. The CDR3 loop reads CASRPGGADTQYF. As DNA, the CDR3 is TGCGCCAGCCGGCCGGGGGGTGCCGATACGCAGTATTTT. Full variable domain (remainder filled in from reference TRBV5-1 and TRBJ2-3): KAGVTQTPRYLIKTRGQQVTLSCSPISGHRSVSWYQQTPGQGLQFLFEYFSETQRNKGNFPGRFSGRQFSNSRSEMNVSTLELGDSALYLCASRPGGADTQYFGPGTRLTVL.

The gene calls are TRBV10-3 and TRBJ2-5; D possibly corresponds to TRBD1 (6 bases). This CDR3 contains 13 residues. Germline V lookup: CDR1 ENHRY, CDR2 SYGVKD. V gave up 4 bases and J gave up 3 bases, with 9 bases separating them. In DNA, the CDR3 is TGTGCCATCAGTGGCGCAGGGGAAGAGACCCAGTACTTC. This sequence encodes CAISGAGEETQYF.

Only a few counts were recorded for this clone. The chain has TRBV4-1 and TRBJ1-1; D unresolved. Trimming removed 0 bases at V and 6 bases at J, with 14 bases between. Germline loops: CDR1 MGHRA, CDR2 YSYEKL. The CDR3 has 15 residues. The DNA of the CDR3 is TGCGCCAGCAGCCAAGAGATCCAGGTCGGGGCTGAAGCTTTCTTT. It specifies CASSQEIQVGAEAFF.

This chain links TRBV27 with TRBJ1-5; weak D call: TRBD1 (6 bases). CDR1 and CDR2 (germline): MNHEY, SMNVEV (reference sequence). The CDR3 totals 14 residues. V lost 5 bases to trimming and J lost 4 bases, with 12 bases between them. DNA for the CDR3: TGTGCCAGCAGTCAGACAGGTAATAATCAGCCCCAGCATTTT. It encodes CASSQTGNNQPQHF.

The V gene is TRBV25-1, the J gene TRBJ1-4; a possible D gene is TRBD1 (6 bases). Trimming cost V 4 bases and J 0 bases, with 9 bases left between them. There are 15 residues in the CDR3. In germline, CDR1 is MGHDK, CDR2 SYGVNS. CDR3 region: CASSARQATNEKLFF. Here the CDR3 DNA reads TGTGCCAGCAGTGCGAGACAGGCAACTAATGAAAAACTGTTTTTT. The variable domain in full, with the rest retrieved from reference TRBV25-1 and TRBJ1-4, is EADIYQTPRYLVIGTGKKITLECSQTMGHDKMYWYQQDPGMELHLIHYSYGVNSTEKGDLSSESTVSRIRTEHFPLTLESARPSHTSQYLCASSARQATNEKLFFGSGTQLSVL.

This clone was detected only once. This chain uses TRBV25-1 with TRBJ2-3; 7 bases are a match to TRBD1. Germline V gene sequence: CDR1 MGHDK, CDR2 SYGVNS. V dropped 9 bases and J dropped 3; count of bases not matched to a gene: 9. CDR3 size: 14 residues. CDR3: CASLQQGRTDTQYF. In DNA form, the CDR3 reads TGTGCCAGTCTCCAACAGGGGAGAACAGATACGCAGTATTTT.

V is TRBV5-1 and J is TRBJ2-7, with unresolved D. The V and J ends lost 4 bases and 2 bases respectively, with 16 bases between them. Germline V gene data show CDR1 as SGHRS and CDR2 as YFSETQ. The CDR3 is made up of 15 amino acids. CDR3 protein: CASSHDTTTPYEQYF. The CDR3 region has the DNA TGCGCCAGCAGCCACGACACAACCACACCCTACGAGCAGTACTTC.

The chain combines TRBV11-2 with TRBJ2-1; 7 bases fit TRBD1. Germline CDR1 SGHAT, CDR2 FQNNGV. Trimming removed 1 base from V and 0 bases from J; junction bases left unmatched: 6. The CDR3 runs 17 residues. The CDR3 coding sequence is TGTGCCAGCAGCTTAGTAGGACAGGTCAGCTCCTACAATGAGCAGTTCTTC. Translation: CASSLVGQVSSYNEQFF.

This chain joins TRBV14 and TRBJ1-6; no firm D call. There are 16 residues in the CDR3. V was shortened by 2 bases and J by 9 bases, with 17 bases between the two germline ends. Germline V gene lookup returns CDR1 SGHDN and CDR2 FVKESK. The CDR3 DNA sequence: TGTGCCAGCAGCCAAACCGTGGGTTCCAGAGGTTCACCCCTCCACTTT. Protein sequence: CASSQTVGSRGSPLHF.

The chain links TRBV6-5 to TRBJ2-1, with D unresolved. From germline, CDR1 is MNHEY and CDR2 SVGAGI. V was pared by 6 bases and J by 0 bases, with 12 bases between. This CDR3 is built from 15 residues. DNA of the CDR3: TGTGCCAGCAGCCCAGTGGTGTCCTCCTACAATGAGCAGTTCTTC. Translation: CASSPVVSSYNEQFF.

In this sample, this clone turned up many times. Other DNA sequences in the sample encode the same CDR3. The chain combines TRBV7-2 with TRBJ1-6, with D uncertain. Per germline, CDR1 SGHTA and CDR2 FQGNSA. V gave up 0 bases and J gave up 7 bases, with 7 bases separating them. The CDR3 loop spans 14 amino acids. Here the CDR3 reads CASSLAGRNSPLHF. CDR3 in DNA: TGTGCCAGCAGCTTAGCCGGACGGAATTCACCCCTCCACTTT.

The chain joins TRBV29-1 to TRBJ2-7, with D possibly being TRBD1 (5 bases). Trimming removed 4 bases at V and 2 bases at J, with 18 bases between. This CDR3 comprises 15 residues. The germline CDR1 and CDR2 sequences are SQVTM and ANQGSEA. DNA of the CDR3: TGCAGCGTTGCCGGTCGGTTGGCAGGGCCCTACGAGCAGTACTTC. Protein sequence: CSVAGRLAGPYEQYF.

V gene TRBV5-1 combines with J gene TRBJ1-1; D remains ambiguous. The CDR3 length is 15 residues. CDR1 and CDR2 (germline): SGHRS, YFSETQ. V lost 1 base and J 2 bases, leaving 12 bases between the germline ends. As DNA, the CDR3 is TGCGCCAGCAGCTTGACGGTGTCGGGAAACACTGAAGCTTTCTTT. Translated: CASSLTVSGNTEAFF.

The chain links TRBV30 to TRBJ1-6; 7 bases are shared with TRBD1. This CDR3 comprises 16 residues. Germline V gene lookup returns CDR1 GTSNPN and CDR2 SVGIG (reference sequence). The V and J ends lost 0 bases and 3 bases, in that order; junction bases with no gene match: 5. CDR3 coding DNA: TGTGCCTGGAGTGTACGAGGGGGCCTCTATAATTCACCCCTCCACTTT. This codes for CAWSVRGGLYNSPLHF.

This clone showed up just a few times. CDR3 bases: TGTGCCAGCAGCTTATCCTCGCGGGGTAATCGGGAGCAGTACTTC. Translating gives CASSLSSRGNREQYF. The chain links TRBV11-3 to TRBJ2-7; perhaps TRBD2 as D (6 bases). V lost 2 bases and J lost 7, with 18 bases in between. Germline V gene data show CDR1 as SGHNT and CDR2 as YENEEA. CDR3 length: 15 residues. Variable domain in full (rest from reference TRBV11-3 and TRBJ2-7): EAGVVQSPRYKIIEKKQPVAFWCNPISGHNTLYWYLQNLGQGPELLIRYENEEAVDDSQLPKDRFSAERLKGVDSTLKIQPAELGDSAVYLCASSLSSRGNREQYFGPGTRLTVT.

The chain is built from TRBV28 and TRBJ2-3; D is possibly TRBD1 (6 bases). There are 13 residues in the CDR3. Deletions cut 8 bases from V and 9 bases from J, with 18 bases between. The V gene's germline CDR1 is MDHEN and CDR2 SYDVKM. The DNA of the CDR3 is TGTGCCAGCCGACAGGCCAATACCGACACGCAGTATTTT. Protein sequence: CASRQANTDTQYF.

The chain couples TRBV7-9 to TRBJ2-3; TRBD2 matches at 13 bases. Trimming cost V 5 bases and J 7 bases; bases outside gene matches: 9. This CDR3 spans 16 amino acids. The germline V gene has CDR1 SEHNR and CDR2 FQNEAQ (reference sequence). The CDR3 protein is CASSAVLAGGPNTQYF. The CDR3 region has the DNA TGTGCCAGCAGCGCCGTACTAGCGGGGGGGCCCAATACGCAGTATTTT.